The TCR beta chain described here comes from a study of cytomegalovirus exposure and HLA in healthy donors. CDR1 SGDLS and CDR2 YYNGEE come from the germline V gene. V was cut by 0 bases and J by 3 bases, with 7 bases left in between. The CDR3 sequence is 14 residues long. Concerning this clone itself: No antigen is known for it.

The study's findings and limits: According to an earlier analysis, most TCR beta V segments yielded productive rearrangements about 87% or about 30% of the time.

The PCR contained 60 Vbeta and 13 Jbeta primers. The method was immunoSEQ multiplex PCR; TCRdb's version includes in-frame clones alone and lacks a portion of them. The table lists over 45,000 clones, with roughly 2.1% in the top ten. The specimen was PBMCs. The V gene is TRBV9, the J gene TRBJ1-3; D perhaps matches TRBD1 (6 bases). The receptor was isolated from a young woman in good health and CMV-seronegative. CDR3 loop: CASSVAGVGNTIYF. In DNA form, the CDR3 reads TGTGCCAGCAGCGTAGCAGGGGTTGGAAACACCATATATTTT.